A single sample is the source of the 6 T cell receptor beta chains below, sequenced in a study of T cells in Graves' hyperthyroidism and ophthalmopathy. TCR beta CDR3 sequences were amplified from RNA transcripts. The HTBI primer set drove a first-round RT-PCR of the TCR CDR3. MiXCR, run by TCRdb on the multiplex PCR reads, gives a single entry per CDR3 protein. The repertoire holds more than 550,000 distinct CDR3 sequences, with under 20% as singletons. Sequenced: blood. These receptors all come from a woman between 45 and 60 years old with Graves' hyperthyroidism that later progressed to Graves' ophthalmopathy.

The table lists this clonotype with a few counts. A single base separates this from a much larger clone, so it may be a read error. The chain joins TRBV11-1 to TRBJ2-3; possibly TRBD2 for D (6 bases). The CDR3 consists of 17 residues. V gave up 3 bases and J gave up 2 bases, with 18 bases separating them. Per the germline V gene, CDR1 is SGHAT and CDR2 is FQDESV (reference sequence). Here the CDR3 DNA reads TGTGCCAGCAGCTTGGTGGGGGGACCTGAGCCCACAGATACGCAGTATTTT. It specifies CASSLVGGPEPTDTQYF.

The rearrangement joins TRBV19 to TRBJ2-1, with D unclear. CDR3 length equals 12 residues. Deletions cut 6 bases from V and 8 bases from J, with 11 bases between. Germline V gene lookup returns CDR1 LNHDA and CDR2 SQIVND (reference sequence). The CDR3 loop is CASRPPGDEQFF. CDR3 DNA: TGTGCCAGTAGACCTCCAGGCGATGAGCAGTTCTTC.

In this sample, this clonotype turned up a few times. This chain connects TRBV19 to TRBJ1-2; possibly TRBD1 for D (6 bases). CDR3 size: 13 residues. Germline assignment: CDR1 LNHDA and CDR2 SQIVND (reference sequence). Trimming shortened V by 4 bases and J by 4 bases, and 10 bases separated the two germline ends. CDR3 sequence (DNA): TGTGCCAGTAGTAAAGCAGGGGCCTATGGCTACACCTTC. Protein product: CASSKAGAYGYTF.

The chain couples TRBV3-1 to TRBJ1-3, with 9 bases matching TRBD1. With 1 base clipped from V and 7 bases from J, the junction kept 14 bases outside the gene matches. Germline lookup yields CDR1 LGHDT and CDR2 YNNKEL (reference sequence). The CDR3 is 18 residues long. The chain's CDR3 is CASSQVPGQGVFANTIYF. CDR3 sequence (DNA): TGTGCCAGCAGCCAAGTTCCGGGACAGGGTGTTTTTGCGAACACCATATATTTT.

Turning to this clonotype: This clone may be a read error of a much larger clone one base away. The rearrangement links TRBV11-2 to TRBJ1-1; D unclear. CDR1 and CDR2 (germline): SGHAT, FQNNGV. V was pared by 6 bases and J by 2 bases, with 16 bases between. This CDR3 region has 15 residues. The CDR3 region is CASREAATKNTEAFF. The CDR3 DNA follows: TGTGCCAGCAGAGAGGCAGCGACAAAAAACACTGAAGCTTTCTTT.

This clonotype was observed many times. This CDR3 is CATDGRKGDTQYF. The DNA of the CDR3 is TGTGCCACCGACGGACGGAAGGGGGATACGCAGTATTTT. The chain joins TRBV2 to TRBJ2-3, with D possibly TRBD1 on 5 matching bases. This CDR3 has 13 residues. CDR1 is SNHLY, CDR2 FYNNEI, per germline. V lost 10 bases, J lost 6 bases, and 17 bases lay in between.